This is a list of T cell receptor beta chains from one sample in a study of CD8 T cells in Susac syndrome. TCRdb re-called the immunoSEQ multiplex PCR reads through MiXCR, storing one row per CDR3 protein. The repertoire holds tens of thousands of distinct CDR3 sequences, with approximately 96% as singletons. What was sequenced was CD8+ T cells from PBMCs. These receptors came from a human donor with Susac syndrome. Each CDR3 is given with its conserved first and last residue. Fields, in order: CDR3 protein, CDR3 DNA, J gene, D gene, clone size, V gene. The D gene is left open where the match is weak. Not all rows give a size; the values are once, few, many and, for expanded clones, a class.

CASSQSLGGEQYF	TGTGCCAGCAGCCAATCCCTGGGTGGGGAGCAGTACTTC	TRBJ2-7	-	-	TRBV9
CSARVQSGSGGIGANVLTF	TGCAGTGCTAGAGTCCAGAGCGGTAGCGGGGGTATAGGGGCCAACGTCCTGACTTTC	TRBJ2-6	TRBD2	-	TRBV20-1
CASSYSLGGTEAFF	TGTGCCAGCAGTTATAGCCTCGGGGGCACTGAAGCTTTCTTT	TRBJ1-1	-	-	TRBV6-5
CSPAGDTDTQYF	TGCAGCCCCGCGGGGGATACAGATACGCAGTATTTT	TRBJ2-3	TRBD2	-	TRBV20-1
CSPLDSEAFF	TGTAGTCCCCTAGACAGTGAAGCTTTCTTT	TRBJ1-1	-	once	TRBV20-1
CAISDLPGLAGGRSSYEQYF	TGTGCCATCAGTGACTTACCGGGACTAGCGGGAGGGAGGAGCTCCTACGAGCAGTACTTC	TRBJ2-7	TRBD2	-	TRBV10-3
CASSLDPGTEAFF	TGTGCCAGCAGCTTAGATCCGGGGACTGAAGCTTTCTTT	TRBJ1-1	-	few	TRBV7-9
CAGEADTQYF	TGTGCCGGAGAGGCAGATACGCAGTATTTT	TRBJ2-3	-	-	TRBV2
CATAEGLGENEQFF	TGTGCCACCGCAGAGGGACTGGGGGAGAATGAGCAGTTCTTC	TRBJ2-1	-	-	TRBV24-1
CASSQDLDNYEQYF	TGCGCCAGCAGCCAAGACCTCGACAACTACGAGCAGTACTTC	TRBJ2-7	-	-	TRBV4-3
CAISDSGSPSSEQYF	TGTGCCATCAGTGATAGCGGGAGTCCCTCTTCCGAGCAGTACTTC	TRBJ2-7	TRBD2	-	TRBV10-3
CSARKELAGEQFF	TGCAGTGCTAGAAAGGAACTAGCGGGTGAGCAGTTCTTC	TRBJ2-1	TRBD2	-	TRBV20-1
CASTTGTGYEQYF	TGTGCCAGCACCACAGGGACGGGGTACGAGCAGTACTTC	TRBJ2-7	-	-	TRBV6-5
CASSLDRGGYNEQFF	TGTGCCAGCAGCTTAGACAGGGGTGGCTACAATGAGCAGTTCTTC	TRBJ2-1	TRBD1	-	TRBV13
CASSRSPENYGYTF	TGTGCCAGTAGTCGGTCTCCGGAAAACTATGGCTACACCTTC	TRBJ1-2	-	-	TRBV19
CASSTRGRFTEAFF	TGCGCCAGCAGCACCAGGGGGCGGTTCACTGAAGCTTTCTTT	TRBJ1-1	TRBD1	-	TRBV5-1
CASGWNRGGNSPLHF	TGTGCCAGCGGGTGGAACAGGGGAGGCAATTCACCCCTCCACTTT	TRBJ1-6	TRBD1	-	TRBV27
CASSLRTTGDEQYF	TGTGCCAGCAGCTTACGGACTACAGGGGACGAGCAGTACTTC	TRBJ2-7	-	-	TRBV7-6
CSARSGTPLPEETQYF	TGCAGTGCTAGAAGCGGGACCCCACTACCAGAAGAGACCCAGTACTTC	TRBJ2-5	TRBD2	-	TRBV20-1
CAWTDYNEQFF	TGTGCCTGGACAGACTACAATGAGCAGTTCTTC	TRBJ2-1	-	-	TRBV30
CSASSGGAGELFF	TGCAGCGCTTCTAGCGGGGGAGCCGGGGAGCTGTTTTTT	TRBJ2-2	TRBD2	-	TRBV29-1
CSTVRGMDSTHEQFF	TGCAGCACCGTGAGGGGGATGGACTCTACCCATGAGCAGTTCTTC	TRBJ2-1	-	-	TRBV29-1
CSAYRGNQETQYF	TGCAGTGCTTACAGGGGAAACCAAGAGACCCAGTACTTC	TRBJ2-5	TRBD1	-	TRBV20-1
CASSSTGPSPYEQYF	TGTGCCAGCAGCTCGACAGGGCCTTCCCCCTACGAGCAGTACTTC	TRBJ2-7	TRBD1	once	TRBV7-9
CSAGTRLYEQYF	TGCAGCGCCGGGACACGACTCTACGAGCAGTACTTC	TRBJ2-7	-	-	TRBV29-1
CAWSEREWNEQFF	TGTGCCTGGAGTGAGCGGGAGTGGAATGAGCAGTTCTTC	TRBJ2-1	TRBD2	-	TRBV30
CASSLWGGSFYEQFF	TGTGCCAGCAGTTTATGGGGGGGGTCGTTCTATGAGCAGTTCTTC	TRBJ2-1	TRBD2	-	TRBV27
CASSFGEAQYF	TGTGCCAGCAGCTTTGGCGAGGCCCAGTACTTC	TRBJ2-5	-	-	TRBV7-2
CATSRGSSGANVLTF	TGTGCCACCAGCAGGGGAAGCTCTGGGGCCAACGTCCTGACTTTC	TRBJ2-6	-	-	TRBV15
CASGAGTSQTKTQYF	TGTGCCAGCGGAGCGGGGACTAGTCAAACGAAGACCCAGTACTTC	TRBJ2-5	TRBD2	-	TRBV12-3/TRBV12-4
CSANSGPSYNEQFF	TGCAGCGCGAACAGCGGGCCTTCCTACAATGAGCAGTTCTTC	TRBJ2-1	-	-	TRBV29-1
CATSARGQETQYF	TGTGCCACCAGCGCCAGGGGACAAGAGACCCAGTACTTC	TRBJ2-5	-	-	TRBV15
CASSQVGPGGLRGETQYF	TGCGCCAGCAGCCAAGTCGGCCCGGGGGGGCTGAGGGGCGAGACCCAGTACTTC	TRBJ2-5	TRBD2	-	TRBV4-1